Sequencing of this T cell receptor (beta chain) was carried out in a study of shared clonotypes between healthy human individuals (dated by TCRdb to 2020 to 2021). Looking at the study overall: The cohort included three men and a couple of women between 18 and 49 years of age. Blood TCR repertoires of roughly five healthy adults were deeply sequenced to estimate repertoire size and the extent of clonotype sharing between individuals. Each donor's leukapheresis produced roughly between about 0.8 and 8.9 billion PBMCs. For each donor, CD4 naive and CD4 memory were each run on three plates, CD8 naive on two plates, and CD8 memory on one plate. Libraries were prepared and TCR repertoires were sequenced by different laboratories using diverse techniques, in order to increase sequencing depth and limit assay-specific biases.

The donors were healthy, HIV-negative adults who had no recently reported acute infections or vaccinations. Only Caucasian adults living in Nashville, Tennessee, USA were represented among the donors. CD4+ T cells were enriched by magnetic negative selection, after which naive cells were positively selected on CD45RA and the negative fraction was taken as the memory subset. Blood was obtained by leukapheresis, after which PBMCs were separated by Ficoll-Histopaque density gradient centrifugation and cryopreserved in liquid nitrogen vapor phase. Purity and quantity of every magnetically sorted T cell population were checked by analytical flow cytometry. From each sorted fraction, genomic DNA was isolated and quantified by UV absorbance on a Nanodrop 2000c. What the work shows at the level of the full study, not this receptor alone: Based on pairwise subsampling, the degree of clonotype sharing among donors was expected to be affected by sequencing depth. Compared with non-shared clonotypes, clonotypes shared by all four sorted-subset donors had higher generation probabilities. Even with the large sequencing depth, rarefaction of the sorted-subset datasets indicated that sequencing was incomplete. Sampling was restricted to blood, and TCR repertoires in tissues likely differ from the TCR repertoires found in blood. The genetic and exposure-history diversity represented was limited by the small number of donors. When a handful of donors were compared, the shared fraction of clonotypes was approximately 5% for naive CD4, around 3.5% for naive CD8, 2% to 2.5% for memory CD4, and 0.35% to 0.5% for memory CD8. Estimated clonotype richness was generally larger for naive than for memory subsets.

TCR CDR3 regions were amplified from genomic DNA by multiplex PCR using the deep immunoSEQ assay. Extracted genomic DNA from each cell subset was distributed evenly across all wells of several immunoSEQ 96-well plates, and each plate was treated as a replicate. For sorted subsets, each replicate PCR was loaded with about 200 ng genomic DNA, equivalent to 25,000 to 35,000 T cell genomes. The purified libraries were quantified using a Qubit 3.0 fluorometer, sized with a Bioanalyzer 2100, and then quantified again using the KAPA Library Quantification kit. Every immunoSEQ 96-well plate was sequenced on a separate single-read 150-cycle Illumina NextSeq 550 flow cell. For the original study's pipeline: The immunoSEQ output contained only junctional sequences without quality scores, so filtering could not match that applied to full-length reads. Sequences were annotated with PyIR, a Python wrapper for IgBLAST v1.9, and V/J genes and CDR3 were assigned using IMGT germline references. Reads with weak V/J assignments (E-value above 1e-6), missing CDR3, stop codons, out-of-frame junctions, or ambiguous translated residues were removed. A V3J clonotype was defined by an identical inferred V gene, J gene, and CDR3 amino acid sequence. Percentage overlap between repertoires was calculated by dividing the number of shared unique clonotypes by the size of the smaller repertoire. Richness of each repertoire was evaluated using RTK rarefaction, the Chao1 estimator, and Recon v2.1 estimates of unobserved clonotypes. OLGA was used to compute generation probabilities for all TCRbeta clonotypes that the gDNA method yielded from a handful of donors. Drawn from immuneACCESS, this table holds only the in-frame rearrangements with V and J called that TCRdb kept. Clones are partly lost; checked studies trace under half to an unresolved V gene and leave the rest unexplained. Clonal size and the V and J genes are those of that table, whereas D and trimming came from the DNA. The sample table lists approximately 1,000,000 clones, approximately 75% of them with a count of one. Approximately 0.9% of the sample belongs to the ten largest clones.

Concerning this clone itself: Its antigen specificity is not known. Per-nucleotide qualities are absent, and no much larger clonotype sits a single base away.

Reading the germline V gene gives CDR1 SGDLS and CDR2 YYNGEE. The CDR3 contains 16 residues, cysteine and phenylalanine counted. Just the 48-base CDR3 DNA is kept, in frame starting at base 1. The trim is 3 bases for V and 4 bases for J, with a gap of 16 bases between the germline ends. The TCR originated in a man younger than 35 in good health. Some clones in this sample may be carry-over from other donors' samples. Sequencing was performed on memory CD4+ T cells from PBMCs. What the cell subset or site label conveys for this sample: CD45RA-negative fraction. The V and J genes are TRBV9 and TRBJ2-2; TRBD1 is perhaps the D gene, given 6 matching bases. The encoded CDR3 is CASSAQGGVGTGELFF. The DNA is TGTGCCAGCAGCGCACAGGGTGGTGTAGGCACCGGGGAGCTGTTTTTT.